This entry lists 19 T cell receptor beta chains sequenced from one sample in a study of radiotherapy plus CTLA-4 blockade in lung cancer. Measured with immunoSEQ multiplex PCR; TCRdb has only the in-frame clones, and not every one. The sample shows around 56,000 clones, roughly 80% of them seen only once. The material was peripheral blood, obtained from a patient treated with radiotherapy plus ipilimumab. Receptors were obtained from a human donor with non-small cell lung cancer who had a complete response to radiotherapy plus ipilimumab.

The rearrangement links TRBV5-1 to TRBJ2-7; D perhaps matches TRBD2 (7 bases). The CDR3 spans 16 residues. The germline V and J ends were trimmed by 0 bases and 3 bases, with 16 bases remaining between them. Germline V CDR1 and CDR2: SGHRS, YFSETQ. The CDR3 DNA is TGCGCCAGCAGCTTGGATCCGGGGGGCCCCAACTACGAGCAGTACTTC. Translated, it gives CASSLDPGGPNYEQYF.

This sequence joins TRBV14 and TRBJ1-1; tentatively, D is TRBD1 (5 bases). The CDR3 runs to 14 residues. Germline CDR1 SGHDN, CDR2 FVKESK. V gave up 1 base and J gave up 5 bases, with 11 bases separating them. CDR3 sequence reads: CASSQALGLTEAFF. CDR3 nucleotide sequence: TGTGCCAGCAGCCAAGCATTGGGACTGACTGAAGCTTTCTTT.

The V call is TRBV4-3, the J call TRBJ2-1; D gene ambiguous. Trimming left V 0 bases short and J 0 bases short, with 6 bases between. CDR3 size: 15 residues. Germline-derived CDR1 and CDR2 are LGHNA and YSLEER. CDR3 loop: CASSQEWSSYNEQFF. The CDR3 DNA follows: TGCGCCAGCAGCCAAGAGTGGAGCTCCTACAATGAGCAGTTCTTC.

V usage is TRBV5-6 and J usage is TRBJ2-7; possible D gene TRBD1, 5 bases. The CDR3 has 12 residues. Germline-derived CDR1 and CDR2 are SGHDT and YYEEEE. The ends were cut back, 0 bases at V and 5 bases at J, with 6 bases in the middle. The CDR3 sequence: CASSLAGHEQYF. The CDR3 coding sequence is TGTGCCAGCAGCTTGGCAGGGCACGAGCAGTACTTC.

In nucleotides, the CDR3 is TGTGCCAGCTCTCGGGGTTTGGGCGAGCAGTACGTC. This codes for CASSRGLGEQYV. V gene TRBV6-1 combines with J gene TRBJ2-7; TRBD2 is a possible D gene (5 bases). Germline CDR1 MNHNS, CDR2 SASEGT. V dropped 8 bases and J dropped 6 bases, with 14 bases sitting between them. The CDR3 spans 12 residues.

The chain carries TRBV5-6 and TRBJ2-3; possibly TRBD1 for D (5 bases). The CDR3 is 13 residues long. Germline assignment: CDR1 SGHDT and CDR2 YYEEEE. V lost 4 bases to trimming and J lost 1 base, with 7 bases between them. Written as DNA, the CDR3 is TGTGCCAGCAGCATCAGGGGCACAGATACGCAGTATTTT. It is translated as CASSIRGTDTQYF.

The chain employs TRBV2 and TRBJ2-6; TRBD1 matches at 12 bases. V shed 7 bases, J shed 3 bases, and the junction held 10 bases outside the gene matches. The CDR3 has 18 residues. Germline V gene sequence: CDR1 SNHLY, CDR2 FYNNEI. CDR3 in DNA: TGTGCCAGCACCCTAAGGGGACAGGGGGCCGTTGGGGCCAACGTCCTGACTTTC. Translated: CASTLRGQGAVGANVLTF. The full variable domain, completed using reference TRBV2 and TRBJ2-6, is EPEVTQTPSHQVTQMGQEVILRCVPISNHLYFYWYRQILGQKVEFLVSFYNNEISEKSEIFDDQFSVERPDGSNFTLKIRSTKLEDSAMYFCASTLRGQGAVGANVLTFGAGSRLTVL.

This clone was counted once. The chain has TRBV10-1 and TRBJ2-5, with 11 bases aligning to TRBD2. Looked up from germline, CDR1 is WNHNN and CDR2 is SYGVQD (reference sequence). This CDR3 has 17 residues. The ends lost 0 bases at V and 5 bases at J; junction bases unmatched: 8. The CDR3 coding sequence is TGCGCCAGCAGTGAGTCCGCTAGCGGGAGGCCGGGGGAGACCCAGTACTTC. This gives the protein CASSESASGRPGETQYF.

The CDR3 sequence: CATSRDRDASEQFF. DNA for the CDR3: TGTGCCACCAGCAGAGATCGAGATGCGAGTGAGCAGTTCTTC. The gene calls are TRBV15 and TRBJ2-1; no reliable D call. CDR1 is LNHNV and CDR2 is YYDKDF in the germline V gene (reference sequence). Trimming took 0 bases from V and 9 from J, leaving 12 bases between them. The CDR3 has 14 amino acids.

This rearrangement joins TRBV10-3 to TRBJ2-5; D might be TRBD2 (6 bases). Deletions cut 2 bases from V and 2 bases from J, with 6 bases between. This CDR3 contains 13 residues. Germline-derived CDR1 and CDR2 are ENHRY and SYGVKD. The CDR3 protein is CAISEGGQETQYF. The CDR3 nucleotides are TGTGCCATCAGTGAGGGGGGGCAAGAGACCCAGTACTTC.

The chain employs TRBV15 and TRBJ2-2, with 15 bases that match TRBD2. Trimming at V came to 0 bases and at J to 5 bases, leaving 10 bases not matched to a gene. The CDR3 has 20 residues. The germline V gene has CDR1 LNHNV and CDR2 YYDKDF (reference sequence). CDR3 residues: CATSREPPGLAGGHTGELFF. The CDR3, as DNA: TGTGCCACCAGCAGAGAGCCTCCGGGACTAGCGGGAGGTCATACCGGGGAGCTGTTTTTT.

The rearrangement links TRBV19 to TRBJ1-5; D is perhaps TRBD1 (5 bases). Trimming cost V 7 bases and J 0 bases, with 16 bases left between them. CDR3 size: 16 residues. Germline CDR1 LNHDA, CDR2 SQIVND (reference sequence). CDR3 amino acids: CASTDRGSGSNQPQHF. CDR3 nucleotide sequence: TGTGCCAGTACCGATCGGGGGTCTGGTAGCAATCAGCCCCAGCATTTT.

The chain recombines TRBV30 with TRBJ2-3; the match to TRBD2 covers 8 bases. V lost 8 bases, J lost 1 base, and 14 bases stayed unmatched. In germline, CDR1 is GTSNPN, CDR2 SVGIG (reference sequence). The CDR3 loop spans 16 amino acids. The CDR3 loop reads CAGGRGGDRGTDTQYF. DNA of the CDR3: TGTGCCGGCGGACGGGGGGGGGACCGGGGCACAGATACGCAGTATTTT.

The chain combines TRBV5-4 with TRBJ1-2, with D maybe TRBD1 (5 bases). CDR3 length equals 12 residues. Germline V lookup: CDR1 SGHNT, CDR2 YYREEE (reference sequence). Trimming stripped 0 bases from V and 8 bases from J, with 8 bases between. The CDR3 DNA follows: TGTGCCAGCAGCTTGGAGGGGCACGGCTACACCTTC. It is translated as CASSLEGHGYTF. The full variable domain, its missing parts supplied by reference TRBV5-4 and TRBJ1-2, is ETGVTQSPTHLIKTRGQQVTLRCSSQSGHNTVSWYQQALGQGPQFIFQYYREEENGRGNFPPRFSGLQFPNYSSELNVNALELDDSALYLCASSLEGHGYTFGSGTRLTVV.

The V gene is TRBV6-5, the J gene TRBJ1-2, with a weak D call TRBD1 (6 bases). The germline V gene encodes CDR1 MNHEY and CDR2 SVGAGI. This CDR3 is built from 13 residues. V lost 0 bases and J lost 8, with 10 bases in between. The CDR3 sequence: CASSYSYRDGYTF. The CDR3 nucleotides are TGTGCCAGCAGTTACTCGTACAGGGACGGCTACACCTTC.

The chain is built from TRBV5-1 and TRBJ2-7; TRBD2 agrees at 12 bases. The trim removed 3 bases at V and 3 bases at J, leaving 10 bases unmatched. The CDR3 covers 17 residues. CDR1 and CDR2 (germline): SGHRS, YFSETQ. The CDR3 sequence is CASSWGTSGRSLYEQYF. Here the CDR3 DNA reads TGCGCCAGCAGCTGGGGGACTAGCGGGCGATCACTCTACGAGCAGTACTTC.

This clone has a handful of counts. The V gene is TRBV5-4, the J gene TRBJ2-2; 9 nucleotides align to TRBD2. CDR1 is SGHNT and CDR2 is YYREEE in the germline V gene (reference sequence). V shed 0 bases, J shed 7 bases, and the junction held 7 bases outside the gene matches. The CDR3 loop spans 16 amino acids. The CDR3 nucleotides are TGTGCCAGCAGCTTGGTAGGTAGCGGGAGTGACGGGGAGCTGTTTTTT. Protein sequence: CASSLVGSGSDGELFF.

V and J are TRBV6-1 and TRBJ1-6, with 8 bases fitting TRBD1. CDR3 length: 15 amino acids. With V trimmed by 4 bases and J by 11 bases, 10 bases remained unmatched. The germline V gene has CDR1 MNHNS and CDR2 SASEGT. For the CDR3, the DNA is TGTGCCAGCAGTGCCGGACAGGGCCCGCCGCCACCCCTCCACTTT. It encodes CASSAGQGPPPPLHF.

The CDR3 bases are TGTGCCAGCAGCTTGGTGTTCCGTAACTATGGCTACACCTTC. Encoded protein: CASSLVFRNYGYTF. The V and J genes are TRBV5-8 and TRBJ1-2, with D hard to call. The CDR3 is 14 residues long. The V end lost 0 bases, the J end lost 1 base, and 7 bases lay between the germline ends. The germline CDR1 and CDR2 sequences are SGHTS and YDEGEE.